This T cell receptor (beta chain) was retrieved from a study of T cells in Graves' hyperthyroidism and ophthalmopathy. Points from the study as a whole: A 13 V-J signature model discriminated ophthalmopathy versus stable hyperthyroidism. Most thyroid clonotypes expanded above 0.001 appeared in blood too.

RNA transcripts served as the template for amplifying TCR beta CDR3 regions. Using the HTBI primer set, a first-round RT-PCR was run on the TCR CDR3. Each CDR3 protein gets one entry after TCRdb re-called the multiplex PCR reads with MiXCR. The data show a few hundred thousand distinct CDR3 sequences, approximately 14% seen once. Comments on this clonotype: Its specificity is unknown.

What was sequenced was blood. The sequence was obtained from a woman aged 25 to 45 with Graves' ophthalmopathy.

CDR3 sequence (DNA): TGCGCCAGCAGCTCCGCTCTGGCTAACTATGGCTACACCTTC. It translates to CASSSALANYGYTF. This chain uses TRBV5-1 with TRBJ1-2; D gene unclear. The V gene's germline CDR1 is SGHRS and CDR2 YFSETQ. The CDR3 sequence is 14 residues long. V gave up 3 bases and J gave up 0 bases, with 9 bases separating them. The whole variable domain, filled in from reference TRBV5-1 and TRBJ1-2, reads KAGVTQTPRYLIKTRGQQVTLSCSPISGHRSVSWYQQTPGQGLQFLFEYFSETQRNKGNFPGRFSGRQFSNSRSEMNVSTLELGDSALYLCASSSALANYGYTFGSGTRLTVV.